This T cell receptor beta chain was identified during a study of blood T cell repertoires in COVID-19. The repertoire was sequenced with immunoSEQ multiplex PCR; TCRdb's copy has only in-frame clones and lacks some. The sample consists of around 160,000 clones, roughly 87% of them appearing once. Participants, about 18 to 100 years old, spanned about 26 US areas. Trimming removed 3 bases from V and 5 bases from J, with 13 bases in between. Germline V gene sequence: CDR1 WNHNN, CDR2 SYGVQD (reference sequence). The CDR3 covers 14 residues. The sequencing input was PBMCs or T cells enriched from blood (not recorded which). This TCR derives from a woman aged 40 to 50 who had been exposed to COVID-19. The J gene is TRBJ1-1, the V gene TRBV10-1; D perhaps matches TRBD1 (6 bases). The CDR3 sequence is CASSDGGATTEAFF. The CDR3, as DNA: TGCGCCAGCAGTGATGGGGGGGCGACGACTGAAGCTTTCTTT.